The entry below describes one T cell receptor (beta chain). This CDR3 comprises 15 residues. Per the germline V gene, CDR1 is SGHRS and CDR2 is YFSETQ. The V and J ends lost 4 bases and 4 bases, in that order; junction bases with no gene match: 8. The protocol was immunoSEQ multiplex PCR, while the TCRdb copy is restricted to in-frame clones and leaves out a portion. The table records more than 250,000 clones, 90% of them present only once. This record comes from a study of blood T cell repertoires in COVID-19. Everyone who took part was 18 to 89 years old, and they came from 20 to 25 US areas. Sequenced sample: PBMCs or T cells enriched from blood (not recorded which). The clonotype originates from a woman aged 18-29 years with acute COVID-19. The chain combines TRBV5-1 with TRBJ1-3, with TRBD1 identical over 7 bases. CDR3 sequence: CASSTGQARGNTIYF. CDR3 nucleotides: TGCGCCAGCAGCACTGGACAGGCCCGAGGAAACACCATATATTTT.